The text below deals with one T cell receptor beta chain. Via MiXCR, TCRdb re-called the RT-PCR reads, giving one row per CDR3 protein. The data hold under 500,000 distinct CDR3 sequences, with about a tenth observed a single time. These data originate in a study of response to subunit inactivated influenza vaccine. This CDR3 is built from 15 residues. The germline V and J ends were trimmed by 6 bases and 7 bases, with 22 bases remaining between them. Germline CDR1 is MNHEY and CDR2 is SMNVEV (reference sequence). The sequence was obtained from a man between 50 and 59 years old who received an inactivated influenza vaccine. This sample comprised PBMCs from blood, obtained roughly 48 days after vaccination. The chain uses TRBV27 and TRBJ2-7; D perhaps matches TRBD1 (5 bases). The CDR3 sequence: CASSRRARVFGEQYF. As DNA, the CDR3 is TGTGCCAGCAGCCGCAGGGCACGGGTCTTCGGGGAGCAGTACTTC.